The 22 T cell receptor beta chains below all came from one sample that was sequenced in a study of blood T cell repertoires in COVID-19. Only in-frame clones appear in the TCRdb table, and some are missing; sequencing was by immunoSEQ multiplex PCR. The sample contains around 270,000 clones, 84% of which appear only once. The sequenced material came from peripheral blood. The source is a woman between 40 and 55 years old who had recovered from COVID-19.

V and J are TRBV29-1 and TRBJ1-6, with 11 bases lining up with TRBD1. This CDR3 has 14 residues. The junction had 4 bases not matched to a gene; V was cut back by 4 bases and J by 8 bases. Germline CDR1 is SQVTM and CDR2 is ANQGSEA. The CDR3 nucleotides are TGCAGCGTTGGGACAGGGGGCAGGGATTCACCCCTCCACTTT. Translated: CSVGTGGRDSPLHF.

The chain employs TRBV20-1 and TRBJ2-1; D gene unclear. CDR3 length equals 12 residues. The V end was cut by 6 bases, the J end by 9 bases, with 15 bases between. CDR1 is DFQATT, CDR2 SNEGSKA, per germline (reference sequence). CDR3 protein: CSASRQRGEQFF. CDR3 coding DNA: TGCAGTGCCAGTAGGCAGCGTGGTGAGCAGTTCTTC.

Here the CDR3 DNA reads TGTGCCTGGAGTGTACCGGGGGAAGGGAAAAATCAGCCCCAGCATTTT. Translated, it gives CAWSVPGEGKNQPQHF. The chain links TRBV30 to TRBJ1-5, with D perhaps TRBD1 (5 bases). Germline V gene lookup returns CDR1 GTSNPN and CDR2 SVGIG (reference sequence). This CDR3 region has 16 residues. V lost 0 bases, J lost 4 bases, and 16 bases lay in between.

The V gene is TRBV2, the J gene TRBJ2-7; TRBD1 aligns across 10 bases. This CDR3 spans 15 amino acids. V lost 6 bases and J lost 4; bases outside the gene matches: 9. Germline V gene sequence: CDR1 SNHLY, CDR2 FYNNEI. The DNA for the CDR3 is TGTGCCAGCAGCCCGCCGGGACAGGGGATGTACGAGCAGTACTTC. It encodes CASSPPGQGMYEQYF.

This clone was counted many times. This sequence joins TRBV27 and TRBJ1-1; D gene ambiguous. The germline gives CDR1 MNHEY, CDR2 SMNVEV (reference sequence). The CDR3 is 13 residues long. The germline V and J ends were trimmed by 3 bases and 4 bases, with 9 bases remaining between them. In nucleotides, the CDR3 is TGTGCCAGCAGTTTCTCAGGTGGCACTGAAGCTTTCTTT. It is translated as CASSFSGGTEAFF.

This rearrangement joins TRBV6-5 to TRBJ2-7; weak D call: TRBD2 (6 bases). Germline V CDR1 and CDR2: MNHEY, SVGAGI. The CDR3 extends over 14 amino acids. V lost 6 bases and J 0 bases, leaving 12 bases between the germline ends. CDR3 loop: CASRAGQNSYEQYF. CDR3 DNA: TGTGCCAGCAGGGCGGGGCAGAACTCCTACGAGCAGTACTTC.

The CDR3 reads CAWSVRLAGTNEQFF. The CDR3, as DNA: TGTGCCTGGAGTGTTCGGCTAGCGGGGACCAATGAGCAGTTCTTC. The chain employs TRBV30 and TRBJ2-1; 9 bases agree with TRBD2. This CDR3 spans 15 amino acids. The germline CDR1 and CDR2 sequences are GTSNPN and SVGIG (reference sequence). The V segment lost 0 bases and the J segment 6 bases; nucleotides outside the gene matches: 6.

This chain uses TRBV28 with TRBJ2-5; no clear D. The CDR3 length is 15 residues. From germline, CDR1 is MDHEN and CDR2 SYDVKM. Between the trimmed V and J ends, which lost 7 bases and 2 bases, there was a span of 17 bases. The CDR3 nucleotides are TGTGCCAGCAACTCCAACCTCGGGTCACAAGAGACCCAGTACTTC. It codes for CASNSNLGSQETQYF.

The rearrangement joins TRBV28 to TRBJ2-2, with 7 positions matching TRBD2. CDR3 length: 14 amino acids. Per the germline V gene, CDR1 is MDHEN and CDR2 is SYDVKM. J was trimmed by 9 bases and V by 2 bases; bases with no gene match: 6. The CDR3 region has the DNA TGTGCCAGCAGTTTACGGGGAGGGCTTAGGGAGCTGTTTTTT. Encoded protein: CASSLRGGLRELFF.

The chain is built from TRBV5-4 and TRBJ1-3, with D hard to call. CDR1 is SGHNT and CDR2 is YYREEE in the germline V gene (reference sequence). V lost 4 bases to trimming and J lost 7 bases, with 15 bases between them. The CDR3 is 14 residues long. The CDR3 coding sequence is TGTGCCAGCAGCAACCCCCCAGGAGGGAACACCATATATTTT. Protein: CASSNPPGGNTIYF.

In this sample, this clone turned up many times. This chain links TRBV28 with TRBJ1-1; 8 bases align to TRBD1. Per the germline V gene, CDR1 is MDHEN and CDR2 is SYDVKM. The CDR3 is 14 amino acids. V gave up 2 bases and J gave up 5 bases; unmatched junction bases: 4. This CDR3 is CASSLRQGRTEAFF. CDR3 sequence (DNA): TGTGCCAGCAGTTTACGACAGGGGAGGACTGAAGCTTTCTTT.

V gene TRBV7-9 combines with J gene TRBJ1-3; possibly TRBD1 for D (5 bases). The CDR3 has 17 amino acids. The V gene's germline CDR1 is SEHNR and CDR2 FQNEAQ (reference sequence). V was trimmed by 5 bases and J by 0 bases, leaving 17 bases between them. The CDR3 coding sequence is TGTGCCAGCAGCCACTCGGACACATGGCGCTCTGGAAACACCATATATTTT. This gives the protein CASSHSDTWRSGNTIYF.

The genes are TRBV24-1 and TRBJ2-1, with 7 bases lining up with TRBD1. Per germline, CDR1 KGHDR and CDR2 SFDVKD. The CDR3 is made up of 17 amino acids. The V gene end was trimmed by 3 bases and the J gene end by 5 bases; junction bases not matched to a gene: 12. CDR3 in amino acids: CATSDPAQGKNHNEQFF. For the CDR3, the DNA is TGTGCCACCAGTGATCCTGCACAGGGGAAGAATCACAATGAGCAGTTCTTC.

The gene calls are TRBV4-1 and TRBJ2-3, with 7 positions matching TRBD2. Germline CDR1 is MGHRA and CDR2 is YSYEKL. J was trimmed by 0 bases and V by 4 bases; bases with no gene match: 10. CDR3 length: 17 residues. CDR3 protein: CASSPGVPRGSTDTQYF. The CDR3 DNA reads as TGCGCCAGCAGCCCGGGCGTTCCGCGGGGGAGCACAGATACGCAGTATTTT.

The chain joins TRBV3-1 (or the pseudogene TRBV3-2) to TRBJ2-5; tentative D call: TRBD1 (6 bases). The V gene's germline CDR1 is LGHDT and CDR2 YNNKEL (reference sequence). The germline V and J ends were trimmed by 1 base and 3 bases, with 6 bases remaining between them. The CDR3 is made up of 13 amino acids. CDR3 bases: TGTGCCAGCAGCCAAGCAGGGGAAGAGACCCAGTACTTC. Protein product: CASSQAGEETQYF.

V is TRBV3-1 (or the pseudogene TRBV3-2) and J is TRBJ2-2; the D is unclear. Germline loops: CDR1 LGHDT, CDR2 YNNKEL (reference sequence). This CDR3 is 15 amino acids long. V was trimmed by 0 bases and J by 3 bases, leaving 8 bases between them. As DNA, the CDR3 is TGTGCCAGCAGCCAAGATCTAGTCCACACCGGGGAGCTGTTTTTT. This encodes CASSQDLVHTGELFF.

The chain carries TRBV27 and TRBJ1-2, with TRBD1 as a possible D gene (5 bases). V was cut by 3 bases and J by 9 bases, with 20 bases left in between. In germline, CDR1 is MNHEY, CDR2 SMNVEV (reference sequence). The CDR3 is made up of 15 amino acids. The CDR3 reads CASSFGGARPRSYTF. The CDR3 bases are TGTGCCAGCAGTTTTGGTGGGGCCCGGCCGAGGAGCTACACCTTC.

The chain is built from TRBV28 and TRBJ2-1; D possibly corresponds to TRBD2 (6 bases). The V end lost 6 bases, the J end lost 6 bases, and 21 bases lay between the germline ends. Germline V gene sequence: CDR1 MDHEN, CDR2 SYDVKM. The CDR3 is 16 residues long. CDR3: CASSAPSRVGGNEQFF. In DNA, the CDR3 is TGTGCCAGCAGCGCACCCTCCAGGGTGGGGGGCAATGAGCAGTTCTTC. Full variable domain (remainder filled in from reference TRBV28 and TRBJ2-1): DVKVTQSSRYLVKRTGEKVFLECVQDMDHENMFWYRQDPGLGLRLIYFSYDVKMKEKGDIPEGYSVSREKKERFSLILESASTNQTSMYLCASSAPSRVGGNEQFFGPGTRLTVL.

This chain uses TRBV5-1 with TRBJ2-1; 10 bases fit TRBD1. V lost 2 bases to trimming and J lost 5 bases; unmatched junction nucleotides: 7. Germline loops: CDR1 SGHRS, CDR2 YFSETQ. The CDR3 runs to 16 residues. The CDR3 region is CASSFLGTGDNNEQFF. The CDR3 DNA sequence: TGCGCCAGCAGCTTCCTCGGGACAGGGGACAACAATGAGCAGTTCTTC.

The chain employs TRBV5-1 and TRBJ2-1; TRBD1 matches at 9 bases. CDR1 and CDR2 (germline): SGHRS, YFSETQ. The CDR3 loop spans 15 amino acids. Trimming cost V 5 bases and J 7 bases; bases outside gene matches: 10. Here the CDR3 DNA reads TGCGCCAGCAGGCCCAGGACAGGGGTAGAAAATGAGCAGTTCTTC. Translation gives CASRPRTGVENEQFF.

V and J are TRBV9 and TRBJ1-1; a weak D match, TRBD1 (5 bases). Trimming stripped 0 bases from V and 1 base from J, with 10 bases between. Germline CDR1 is SGDLS and CDR2 is YYNGEE. The CDR3 has 15 amino acids. DNA for the CDR3: TGTGCCAGCAGCGTAGTCTCAGGGCCGAACACTGAAGCTTTCTTT. Translation: CASSVVSGPNTEAFF.

The genes are TRBV10-2 and TRBJ2-1; D is perhaps TRBD1 (6 bases). This CDR3 is built from 13 residues. Trimming cost V 7 bases and J 5 bases, with 12 bases left between them. CDR1 is WSHSY and CDR2 is SAAADI in the germline V gene. As DNA, the CDR3 is TGCGCCAGCACAATAACAGGGAACAATGAGCAGTTCTTC. Translation: CASTITGNNEQFF.